This T cell receptor beta chain was sequenced for a study of T-cell reconstitution after alpha-beta-depleted transplantation in children. The CDR3 spans 12 residues. CDR1 is DFQATT, CDR2 SNEGSKA, per germline (reference sequence). Trimming pared 3 bases from V and 1 base from J, leaving 6 bases between. Ten or more counts support this clonotype. The library targeted TCRbeta and was prepared with unique molecular identifiers. TCRdb recomputed calls from the PCR reads with MiXCR, one row per CDR3 protein. Among fewer than 120,000 distinct CDR3 sequences listed, 10% were seen once. The chain recombines TRBV20-1 with TRBJ1-1; no definite D call. The specimen comprised PBMCs from the stem cell graft donor, sampled from the stem cell graft. This TCR was recovered from a human donor who donated a stem cell graft to a child with acute lymphoblastic leukemia. The CDR3 here is CSASRRNTEAFF. The DNA of the CDR3 is TGCAGTGCTAGTCGGAGGAACACTGAAGCTTTCTTT.